Shown below are 16 T cell receptor beta chains from a single sample sequenced in a study of tumor and adjacent non-tumor tissue in lung cancer. This sample's RNA came from whole unsorted tissue. More than 3 cm separated this lung sample from the edge of the tumor. The library came from three nested PCR rounds adapted from ARM-PCR protocols. TCRdb re-called the multiplex PCR reads through MiXCR, storing one row per CDR3 protein. The sample comprises about 110,000 distinct CDR3 sequences, 50% to 70% of which are singletons, and around 17% rests with the top ten. Input material: distant non-tumor lung tissue. The receptors derive from a man in his sixties with non-small cell lung cancer.

This clonotype has just a few counts. The junction departs from the called germline gene at one end, perhaps through a read error. The chain joins TRBV20-1 to TRBJ1-2; possibly TRBD1 for D (5 bases). CDR1 and CDR2 from the germline V gene are DFQATT and SNEGSKA (reference sequence). The CDR3 length is 13 residues. CDR3 sequence: CNASPSGTYGYTF. CDR3 nucleotide sequence: TGCAATGCTAGCCCCTCGGGGACCTATGGCTACACCTTC.

Note on this clonotype: At one boundary the junction diverges from the germline segment, which might be a read error. The chain links TRBV19 to TRBJ1-3; D gene unclear. The CDR3 consists of 16 residues. CDR1 and CDR2 (germline): LNHDA, SQIVND (reference sequence). This chain's CDR3 is CASTIGTRTSGNTIYF. The CDR3 coding sequence is TGTGCCAGTACTATAGGAACCAGGACCTCTGGAAACACCATATATTTT. The variable domain in full, with the rest retrieved from reference TRBV19 and TRBJ1-3, is DGGITQSPKYLFRKEGQNVTLSCEQNLNHDAMYWYRQDPGQGLRLIYYSQIVNDFQKGDIAEGYSVSREKKESFPLTVTSAQKNPTAFYLCASTIGTRTSGNTIYFGEGSWLTVV.

Turning to this clonotype: Likely a read error: the CDR3 ends without its conserved phenylalanine or tryptophan. The chain carries TRBV29-1 and TRBJ2-1, with a weak D call TRBD1 (5 bases). Germline V gene data show CDR1 as SQVTM and CDR2 as ANQGSEA. The CDR3 extends over 13 amino acids. The V end lost 6 bases, the J end lost 4 bases, and 13 bases lay between the germline ends. CDR3: CSVHQAGYNEQFS. The DNA of the CDR3 is TGCAGCGTCCACCAGGCAGGGTACAATGAGCAGTTCTCC.

With respect to this clonotype: One base away lies a much larger clone, so this may be a sequencing read error. V is TRBV5-6 and J is TRBJ1-2; TRBD1 aligns across 8 bases. There are 15 residues in the CDR3. Germline CDR1 is SGHDT and CDR2 is YYEEEE. With 8 bases clipped from V and 0 bases from J, the junction kept 9 bases outside the gene matches. Here the CDR3 DNA reads TGTGCCAGGCTAAACAGGGGGAGAACTAACTATGGCTACACCTTC. Residues: CARLNRGRTNYGYTF.

To note about this clonotype: An end of the junction does not agree with germline; a read error may underlie this. The CDR3 spells CTSSSTSETNEQFF. The DNA for the CDR3 is TGTACCAGCAGTTCCACTAGTGAGACCAATGAGCAGTTCTTC. The chain has TRBV6-2 or TRBV6-3 and TRBJ2-1; possibly TRBD2 for D (5 bases). This CDR3 is 14 amino acids long. Germline V CDR1 and CDR2: MNHEY, SVGEGT.

On this clonotype itself: A much more abundant neighbour one base away suggests this may be a read error. The rearrangement links TRBV5-8 to TRBJ2-2; a weak D match, TRBD2 (5 bases). The V end lost 4 bases, the J end lost 4 bases, and 20 bases lay between the germline ends. This CDR3 is built from 17 residues. Per the germline V gene, CDR1 is SGHTS and CDR2 is YDEGEE. The CDR3 region has the DNA TGTGCCAGCAGCCCCCCTTTAGCGAGTTTGCTCACCGGGGAGCTGTTTTTT. This translates into CASSPPLASLLTGELFF. Filled out from reference TRBV5-8 and TRBJ2-2, the complete variable domain reads EAGVTQSPTHLIKTRGQQATLRCSPISGHTSVYWYQQALGLGLQFLLWYDEGEERNRGNFPPRFSGRQFPNYSSELNVNALELEDSALYLCASSPPLASLLTGELFFGEGSRLTVL.

Points on this clonotype: Germline is not matched at one junction end, which may reflect a read error. V usage is TRBV6-1 and J usage is TRBJ2-1, with a possible D match to TRBD2 (6 bases). There are 15 residues in the CDR3. The germline CDR1 and CDR2 sequences are MNHNS and SASEGT. The CDR3 reads CATSESGSSYNEQFF. The CDR3 DNA sequence: TGTGCCACCAGTGAATCCGGGAGTTCCTACAATGAGCAGTTCTTC.

For the CDR3, the DNA is TGTGCCAGCAGTTTATCCGGGGCGAAAAAACGCGGGAGCCCCGGGTACGAGCAGTACTTC. Amino acid sequence: CASSLSGAKKRGSPGYEQYF. V and J are TRBV28 and TRBJ2-7, with TRBD2 matching 7 bases. The length of the CDR3 is 20 residues. The ends lost 1 base at V and 4 bases at J; junction bases unmatched: 22. Germline CDR1 and CDR2: MDHEN and SYDVKM.

A remark on this clonotype: Relative to the germline gene, one junction end is altered; a read error may explain this. The chain employs TRBV5-1 and TRBJ1-6, with 9 bases matching TRBD1. CDR1 and CDR2 from the germline V gene are SGHRS and YFSETQ. The CDR3 is 16 amino acids. The DNA for the CDR3 is TGCGCCAGCAGCTCTGGGACAGGGCGTGGGAGTTCACCCTTCCACTTT. It specifies CASSSGTGRGSSPFHF.

This clonotype occurred many times. The chain uses TRBV20-1 and TRBJ2-1, with D hard to call. Germline V gene lookup returns CDR1 DFQATT and CDR2 SNEGSKA (reference sequence). The V end was cut by 3 bases, the J end by 9 bases, with 9 bases between. This CDR3 comprises 11 residues. The CDR3 region has the DNA TGCAGTGCTAGCCCGCTTGGTGAGCAGTTCTTC. It encodes CSASPLGEQFF.

Regarding this clonotype: Just one base apart from a much larger clone, this may be a read error. The chain uses TRBV5-4 and TRBJ2-5; D remains unclear. Germline values: CDR1 SGHNT, CDR2 YYREEE (reference sequence). The CDR3 is 12 residues long. This CDR3 reads CAGSPYQETQYF. The DNA for the CDR3 is TGTGCCGGCAGCCCGTACCAAGAGACCCAGTACTTC.

As to this clonotype: Being one base from a much bigger clone, this may be a read error. The J gene is TRBJ2-7, the V gene TRBV5-1; 12 bases align to TRBD1. Unmatched junction bases numbered 9, after V lost 6 bases and J lost 5 bases. CDR1 SGHRS and CDR2 YFSETQ come from the germline V gene. The CDR3 is 15 residues long. CDR3 residues: CASTSGQGAGNEQYF. The DNA of the CDR3 is TGCGCCAGCACCTCGGGACAGGGGGCTGGCAACGAGCAGTACTTC.

Of note for this clonotype: It may be a read error: a sequence one base away is much more abundant. The rearrangement uses TRBV20-1 and TRBJ2-5; 7 bases agree with TRBD2. V was clipped by 8 bases and J by 3 bases; unmatched bases: 15. The length of the CDR3 is 15 residues. The germline V gene has CDR1 DFQATT and CDR2 SNEGSKA (reference sequence). The CDR3 nucleotides read TGCAGTACTGTCCTCCGTGGCGGGGGTAAAGAGACCCAGTACTTC. Its translation: CSTVLRGGGKETQYF.

The CDR3 region is CSVTRDGGVQHF. In nucleotides, the CDR3 is TGCAGCGTTACTCGGGACGGCGGGGTGCAGCATTTT. The chain uses TRBV29-1 and TRBJ1-5, with D possibly TRBD1 on 5 matching bases. Germline-derived CDR1 and CDR2 are SQVTM and ANQGSEA. Trimming removed 5 bases from V and 13 bases from J, with 18 bases in between. This CDR3 region has 12 residues.

The V gene is TRBV12-3 or TRBV12-4, the J gene TRBJ2-7, with 7 positions matching TRBD1. This CDR3 comprises 13 residues. The junction had 2 bases not matched to a gene; V was cut back by 6 bases and J by 0 bases. The CDR3 here is CASRGDSSYEQYV. The CDR3 bases are TGTGCCAGCAGAGGGGACAGCTCCTACGAGCAGTACGTC.

J is TRBJ2-1 and V is TRBV4-1; 7 nucleotides line up with TRBD1. CDR1 is MGHRA and CDR2 is YSYEKL in the germline V gene. The CDR3 sequence is 13 residues long. For the CDR3, the DNA is TGCACCGGCAGCCTTCGACAGGGCAATGAGCAGTTCTTC. Translating gives CTGSLRQGNEQFF.